Listed here are 17 T cell receptor beta chains from one sample, sequenced in a study of OX40 agonist ivuxolimab in advanced cancers. Libraries were prepared by immunoSEQ multiplex PCR; TCRdb keeps only in-frame clonotypes and omits some of them. This sample has 70,000 or so clones; around 80% occur once, and the top ten carry under 2.5%. The sequencing used CD4+ or CD8+ T cells sorted from blood, collected in a trial of the OX40 agonist ivuxolimab. The receptor source for this set is an adult with an advanced solid tumor such as melanoma, head and neck, liver or kidney cancer.

Many counts were recorded for this clone. The chain recombines TRBV23-1 with TRBJ1-5, with D tentatively TRBD1 (5 bases). TRBV23-1 counts as an open reading frame of uncertain function. This CDR3 contains 16 residues. Trimming pared 4 bases from V and 2 bases from J, leaving 15 bases between. The CDR3 protein is CASSPRPSGRNQPQHF. The CDR3 DNA sequence: TGCGCCAGCAGTCCACGACCCTCAGGGCGCAATCAGCCCCAGCATTTT.

This chain uses TRBV28 with TRBJ2-5, with TRBD1 matching over 8 bases. Germline CDR1 and CDR2: MDHEN and SYDVKM. The trim removed 5 bases at V and 2 bases at J, leaving 13 bases unmatched. The CDR3 has 17 residues. The DNA of the CDR3 is TGTGCCAGCAGTGGAACTTGGGGACAGGTATCACAAGAGACCCAGTACTTC. Its translation is CASSGTWGQVSQETQYF.

This chain joins TRBV9 and TRBJ2-7; a possible D gene is TRBD1 (5 bases). The CDR3 has 15 residues. The V gene lost 0 bases and the J gene lost 2 bases, with 12 bases spanning the gap. The germline V gene encodes CDR1 SGDLS and CDR2 YYNGEE. The CDR3 sequence: CASSVAPTDAYEQYF. As DNA, the CDR3 is TGTGCCAGCAGCGTAGCCCCGACAGATGCCTACGAGCAGTACTTC.

The gene calls are TRBV30 and TRBJ1-6; 10 bases match TRBD1. With 4 bases clipped from V and 6 bases from J, the junction kept 6 bases outside the gene matches. Germline V gene sequence: CDR1 GTSNPN, CDR2 SVGIG (reference sequence). This CDR3 is built from 15 residues. The CDR3 nucleotides read TGTGCCTGGAAACGGAGGACAGGGGGTAATTCACCCCTCCACTTT. It is translated as CAWKRRTGGNSPLHF.

The V and J genes are TRBV6-1 and TRBJ1-5; D is unclear. CDR3 size: 13 residues. Trimming removed 10 bases from V and 3 bases from J, with 13 bases in between. CDR1 MNHNS and CDR2 SASEGT come from the germline V gene. Here the CDR3 reads CATRSEYNQPQHF. The CDR3 region has the DNA TGTGCCACCAGGTCGGAGTACAATCAGCCCCAGCATTTT.

The chain couples TRBV4-2 to TRBJ2-2; 7 bases line up with TRBD1. Per the germline V gene, CDR1 is LGHNA and CDR2 is YNFKEQ. The J segment lost 2 bases and the V segment lost 3 bases, leaving 9 bases of the junction unmatched. The CDR3 spans 17 residues. This chain's CDR3 is CASSHVGQEANTGELFF. The CDR3 bases are TGTGCCAGCAGCCATGTCGGACAGGAGGCAAACACCGGGGAGCTGTTTTTT.

The J gene is TRBJ2-2, the V gene TRBV5-1; D may be TRBD1 or TRBD2 (6 bases each). The CDR3 spans 16 residues. The germline V gene has CDR1 SGHRS and CDR2 YFSETQ. V lost 6 bases and J 0 bases, leaving 15 bases between the germline ends. This chain's CDR3 is CASTPQGTPNTGELFF. The CDR3 region has the DNA TGCGCCAGCACCCCTCAGGGGACTCCGAACACCGGGGAGCTGTTTTTT.

V gene TRBV9 combines with J gene TRBJ1-2; 7 nucleotides line up with TRBD1. Germline V gene lookup returns CDR1 SGDLS and CDR2 YYNGEE. The CDR3 length is 13 residues. V lost 4 bases and J lost 6; bases outside the gene matches: 6. Written as DNA, the CDR3 is TGTGCCAGCAGCCCTACAGGGGACCATGGCTACACCTTC. It yields the protein CASSPTGDHGYTF.

This sequence joins TRBV5-1 and TRBJ2-7; 8 positions match TRBD2. The germline V gene encodes CDR1 SGHRS and CDR2 YFSETQ. The CDR3 totals 16 residues. V lost 0 bases to trimming and J lost 2 bases; unmatched junction nucleotides: 7. The CDR3 protein is CASSLVLTGGPYEQYF. Here the CDR3 DNA reads TGCGCCAGCAGCTTGGTATTAACGGGAGGGCCCTACGAGCAGTACTTC.

The chain couples TRBV7-9 to TRBJ1-4, with TRBD1 as a possible D gene (5 bases). Germline V gene sequence: CDR1 SEHNR, CDR2 FQNEAQ (reference sequence). Trimming took off 6 bases at V and 5 bases at J, with 13 bases between the two ends. This CDR3 has 14 residues. CDR3: CASRPGTGNEKLFF. The DNA for the CDR3 is TGTGCCAGCAGACCCGGGACGGGGAATGAAAAACTGTTTTTT.

The V gene is TRBV14, the J gene TRBJ1-3; D is perhaps TRBD1 (5 bases). V was trimmed by 1 base and J by 0 bases, leaving 7 bases between them. Germline-derived CDR1 and CDR2 are SGHDN and FVKESK. The CDR3 covers 15 residues. The CDR3 DNA sequence: TGTGCCAGCAGCCAAGCCGGGACCTCTGGAAACACCATATATTTT. Translation gives CASSQAGTSGNTIYF.

The chain has TRBV7-8 and TRBJ2-5; D is unresolved. Germline lookup yields CDR1 SGHVS and CDR2 FQNEAQ. Trimming shortened V by 2 bases and J by 2 bases, and 12 bases separated the two germline ends. The CDR3 contains 15 residues. The CDR3 spells CASSLRRTGQETQYF. The CDR3, as DNA: TGTGCCAGCAGCTTACGGCGGACGGGTCAAGAGACCCAGTACTTC.

V gene TRBV6-6 combines with J gene TRBJ1-1; unclear D gene. Between the trimmed V and J ends, which lost 6 bases and 1 base, there was a span of 12 bases. In germline, CDR1 is MNHNY, CDR2 SVGAGI (reference sequence). The CDR3 extends over 14 amino acids. The CDR3 here is CASSLISSNTEAFF. The DNA for the CDR3 is TGTGCCAGCAGCCTGATAAGTTCGAACACTGAAGCTTTCTTT.

The chain is built from TRBV4-1 and TRBJ2-4, with 7 nucleotides matching TRBD1. The CDR3 runs 15 residues. Germline CDR1 and CDR2: MGHRA and YSYEKL. The V segment lost 0 bases and the J segment 8 bases; nucleotides outside the gene matches: 7. Written as DNA, the CDR3 is TGCGCCAGCAGCCAAGAGGGACCAGGGGGAGACATTCAGTACTTC. This translates into CASSQEGPGGDIQYF.

Here the CDR3 reads CASSLDLKQEQYF. The CDR3, as DNA: TGCGCCAGCAGCTTGGACCTAAAACAGGAGCAGTACTTC. The rearrangement links TRBV5-1 to TRBJ2-7, with D unclear. Per the germline V gene, CDR1 is SGHRS and CDR2 is YFSETQ. This CDR3 spans 13 amino acids. V shed 0 bases and J shed 7 bases, with 11 bases lying between them.

This clone was detected once. This chain links TRBV6-6 with TRBJ2-2; unclear D gene. The CDR3 runs 13 residues. With 2 bases removed from V and 0 bases from J, the gap between germline ends came to 1 base. CDR1 and CDR2 (germline): MNHNY, SVGAGI (reference sequence). The CDR3 nucleotides are TGTGCCAGCAGTTACCCGAACACCGGGGAGCTGTTTTTT. Its protein product is CASSYPNTGELFF.

The V gene is TRBV7-7, the J gene TRBJ2-6; D gene unclear. The CDR3 spans 15 residues. Germline CDR1 reads SSHAT; CDR2 reads FNYEAQ (reference sequence). Trimming took off 5 bases at V and 3 bases at J, with 11 bases between the two ends. In DNA, the CDR3 is TGTGCCAGCAGCCCCTCAGCCTTTGGGGCCAACGTCCTGACTTTC. This codes for CASSPSAFGANVLTF.